The clone carrying this T cell receptor (beta chain) showed up just once. Its cognate antigen is unknown. Germline is not matched at one junction end, which may reflect a read error. There were TCR beta CDR3 regions amplified from RNA transcripts. First-round RT-PCR targeting the TCR CDR3 was performed with the HTBI primer set. TCRdb reanalysed the multiplex PCR reads using MiXCR and keeps one entry per CDR3 protein. In the table there are about 210,000 distinct CDR3 sequences, about a sixth of which are singletons. This specimen comes from a study of T cells in Graves' hyperthyroidism and ophthalmopathy. Turning to the study itself: Before any treatment, at initial diagnosis, peripheral blood was collected.

Study-level points and caveats: Appearing also in blood were most of the thyroid clonotypes expanded above 0.001. Prediction of ophthalmopathy progression came a median around 6 months pre-onset.

These patients, aged 18 to 65, had recently diagnosed hyperthyroidism lasting under 2 months. The origin of this receptor is a man aged 45 to 65 with Graves' hyperthyroidism. Sequencing was done on a sample of blood.

The CDR3 bases are TGTGCCAGCAGTTTAATGGGTAGCGGGAGGGGTTACAATGAGCAGTTCTTC. This sequence encodes CASSLMGSGRGYNEQFF. The chain recombines TRBV10-3 with TRBJ2-1, with 11 bases identical to TRBD2. CDR3 size: 17 residues. Per the germline V gene, CDR1 is ENHRY and CDR2 is SYGVKD.